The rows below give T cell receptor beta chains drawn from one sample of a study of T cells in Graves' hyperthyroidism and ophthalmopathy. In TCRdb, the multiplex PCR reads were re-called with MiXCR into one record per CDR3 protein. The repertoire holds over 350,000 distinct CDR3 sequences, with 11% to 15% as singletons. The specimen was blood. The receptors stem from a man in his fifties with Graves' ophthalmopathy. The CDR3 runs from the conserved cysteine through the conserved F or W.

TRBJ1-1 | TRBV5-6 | CASYHPGDTEAFF
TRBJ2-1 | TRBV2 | CASRGQGYNDQFF
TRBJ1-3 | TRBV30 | CAWSGIGLVYF
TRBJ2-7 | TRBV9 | CASSVDGEGEQYF
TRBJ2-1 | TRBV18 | CASSPEGLGEQFF
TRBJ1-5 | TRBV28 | CASSLGGQYNQPQHF
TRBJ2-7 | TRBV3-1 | CASSQVGQGMGEQYF
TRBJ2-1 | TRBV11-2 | CASSLDLLGPRNTNNEQFF
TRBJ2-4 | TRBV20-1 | CSARDLREGLDIQYF
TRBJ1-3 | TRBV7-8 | CASSLKLSGNTIYF